One sample yielded the 21 T cell receptor beta chains listed below, sequenced in a study of PD-1 blockade in mismatch repair-deficient tumors. Only in-frame clones appear in the TCRdb table, and some are missing; sequencing was by immunoSEQ multiplex PCR. The sample consists of roughly 130,000 clones, 88% of them appearing once. Sequenced here: peripheral blood, sampled roughly 70 weeks after starting pembrolizumab. These receptors were obtained from an adult with mismatch repair-deficient cancer.

The rearrangement joins TRBV5-1 to TRBJ2-7; 8 bases match TRBD1. The CDR3 contains 14 residues. Germline loops: CDR1 SGHRS, CDR2 YFSETQ. Unmatched junction bases numbered 4, after V lost 4 bases and J lost 1 base. CDR3 DNA: TGCGCCAGCAGCCCGACAGGGGAGTCCTACGAGCAGTACTTC. Residues: CASSPTGESYEQYF.

The chain is built from TRBV2 and TRBJ2-5, with 8 positions matching TRBD1. Unmatched junction bases numbered 12, after V lost 5 bases and J lost 7 bases. The germline V gene encodes CDR1 SNHLY and CDR2 FYNNEI. This CDR3 is 15 amino acids long. CDR3 nucleotide sequence: TGTGCCAGCAGTCCCCAAGGACAGGGCCGCGGGACCCAGTACTTC. This encodes CASSPQGQGRGTQYF.

The CDR3 DNA follows: TGCGCCAGCAGCTTGTTAAGTGGGGCCAACGTCCTGACTTTC. Protein sequence: CASSLLSGANVLTF. The chain joins TRBV5-1 to TRBJ2-6; D not certain. The V end was cut by 1 base, the J end by 3 bases, with 5 bases between. The germline V gene encodes CDR1 SGHRS and CDR2 YFSETQ. The CDR3 covers 14 residues.

The J gene is TRBJ2-7, the V gene TRBV11-2; the match to TRBD2 covers 7 bases. Germline V gene sequence: CDR1 SGHAT, CDR2 FQNNGV. The CDR3 length is 15 residues. V lost 5 bases to trimming and J lost 2 bases; unmatched junction nucleotides: 9. CDR3 sequence (DNA): TGTGCCAGCAGCCTCCTTAGCGGGTCCACCTACGAGCAGTACTTC. Its translation is CASSLLSGSTYEQYF.

The CDR3 DNA reads as TGTGCCAGCAGTCGGGACGGTAACTACGAGCAGTACTTC. Protein: CASSRDGNYEQYF. V and J are TRBV6-5 and TRBJ2-7; D might be TRBD1 or TRBD2, each matching 5 bases. V lost 5 bases and J 3 bases, leaving 11 bases between the germline ends. Germline V CDR1 and CDR2: MNHEY, SVGAGI. This CDR3 spans 13 amino acids.

This clone was observed a few times. This chain links TRBV29-1 with TRBJ1-2; D remains unclear. Trimming shortened V by 7 bases and J by 0 bases, and 9 bases separated the two germline ends. The germline V gene encodes CDR1 SQVTM and CDR2 ANQGSEA. The CDR3 covers 12 residues. CDR3 residues: CSAAGSNYGYTF. CDR3 coding DNA: TGCAGCGCCGCCGGATCTAACTATGGCTACACCTTC.

The V gene is TRBV5-1, the J gene TRBJ2-7; 7 bases fit TRBD1. The CDR3 has 15 amino acids. The ends lost 0 bases at V and 5 bases at J; junction bases unmatched: 8. The germline V gene encodes CDR1 SGHRS and CDR2 YFSETQ. The CDR3 DNA follows: TGCGCCAGCAGCTTGGGACGACAGGGTATAGACGAGCAGTACTTC. This translates into CASSLGRQGIDEQYF.

This rearrangement joins TRBV9 to TRBJ1-1; D might be TRBD1 (6 bases). Germline CDR1 is SGDLS and CDR2 is YYNGEE. V lost 5 bases and J 3 bases, leaving 17 bases between the germline ends. The CDR3 covers 15 residues. CDR3 region: CASSLTGRGDTEAFF. The CDR3 DNA follows: TGTGCCAGCAGTTTGACAGGAAGAGGTGACACTGAAGCTTTCTTT.

The CDR3 nucleotides read TGTGCCAGCAGCCCTCAAAGCGAGCAGTACTTC. Residues: CASSPQSEQYF. The chain joins TRBV2 to TRBJ2-7; D is uncertain. The V end lost 6 bases, the J end lost 6 bases, and 9 bases lay between the germline ends. Germline loops: CDR1 SNHLY, CDR2 FYNNEI. The CDR3 is 11 residues long. Full variable domain (remainder filled in from reference TRBV2 and TRBJ2-7): EPEVTQTPSHQVTQMGQEVILRCVPISNHLYFYWYRQILGQKVEFLVSFYNNEISEKSEIFDDQFSVERPDGSNFTLKIRSTKLEDSAMYFCASSPQSEQYFGPGTRLTVT.

The chain couples TRBV4-3 to TRBJ2-2, with D uncertain. Germline loops: CDR1 LGHNA, CDR2 YSLEER. This CDR3 spans 13 amino acids. Trimming removed 0 bases from V and 8 bases from J, with 7 bases in between. DNA for the CDR3: TGCGCCAGCAGCCAAGAGACGGTGGGGGAGCTGTTTTTT. The encoded protein is CASSQETVGELFF.

This clone was counted a few times. The rearrangement links TRBV4-1 to TRBJ2-7; D remains unclear. Germline CDR1 and CDR2: MGHRA and YSYEKL. Trimming pared 0 bases from V and 2 bases from J, leaving 11 bases between. The CDR3 extends over 15 amino acids. The CDR3 DNA follows: TGCGCCAGCAGCCAAGATCAGGCCAGAGCCTACGAGCAGTACTTC. It yields the protein CASSQDQARAYEQYF.

This chain uses TRBV5-6 with TRBJ2-5; a weak D match, TRBD1 (5 bases). The germline CDR1 and CDR2 sequences are SGHDT and YYEEEE. CDR3 length equals 15 residues. V was cut by 4 bases and J by 1 base, with 14 bases left in between. The CDR3 reads CASSGAKELQETQYF. For the CDR3, the DNA is TGTGCCAGCAGCGGGGCTAAGGAGCTCCAAGAGACCCAGTACTTC.

V and J are TRBV4-1 and TRBJ2-7; 7 bases align to TRBD2. After removal of 0 bases from V and 2 bases from J, the junction contained 4 bases not matched to a gene. The CDR3 covers 15 residues. Germline CDR1 MGHRA, CDR2 YSYEKL. The CDR3 loop is CASSQEVAGTYEQYF. The DNA for the CDR3 is TGCGCCAGCAGCCAAGAAGTAGCGGGCACCTACGAGCAGTACTTC.

The CDR3 nucleotides read TGTGCCAGCAGCTTACGGCTGACTAGCGGGAGGGCCCCCCAAGAGACCCAGTACTTC. The encoded protein is CASSLRLTSGRAPQETQYF. This chain uses TRBV7-8 with TRBJ2-5; 14 nucleotides line up with TRBD2. The ends lost 2 bases at V and 1 base at J; junction bases unmatched: 9. The CDR3 consists of 19 residues. Germline CDR1 SGHVS, CDR2 FQNEAQ.

The V and J genes are TRBV4-1 and TRBJ2-7, with D hard to call. In germline, CDR1 is MGHRA, CDR2 YSYEKL. The CDR3 totals 13 residues. V lost 2 bases, J lost 3 bases, and 8 bases lay in between. The DNA for the CDR3 is TGCGCCAGCAGCCAAACACTCCTCTACGAGCAGTACTTC. This gives the protein CASSQTLLYEQYF.

This chain links TRBV4-1 with TRBJ1-5; D is unresolved. Trimming removed 3 bases at V and 3 bases at J, with 18 bases between. CDR1 and CDR2 from the germline V gene are MGHRA and YSYEKL. The CDR3 length is 17 residues. The CDR3 nucleotides read TGCGCCAGCAGCCACGCCTCTTCCGGGAACTACAATCAGCCCCAGCATTTT. This translates into CASSHASSGNYNQPQHF.

The chain recombines TRBV4-3 with TRBJ1-4, with D unresolved. The CDR3 is 16 amino acids. The V end was cut by 0 bases, the J end by 7 bases, with 15 bases between. CDR1 is LGHNA and CDR2 is YSLEER in the germline V gene. CDR3 in amino acids: CASSQELREIGEKLFF. In nucleotides, the CDR3 is TGCGCCAGCAGCCAAGAGCTAAGGGAAATCGGTGAAAAACTGTTTTTT.

V usage is TRBV7-3 and J usage is TRBJ2-3; D is ambiguous. V was clipped by 5 bases and J by 2 bases, with 11 bases between them. This CDR3 is 14 amino acids long. Germline V gene lookup returns CDR1 SGHTA and CDR2 FQGTGA. The CDR3 DNA is TGTGCCAGCAGCCCTTCCTCGATCACAGATACGCAGTATTTT. This gives the protein CASSPSSITDTQYF.

This chain links TRBV5-4 with TRBJ2-2; no definite D call. Germline CDR1 and CDR2: SGHNT and YYREEE (reference sequence). The CDR3 is 13 amino acids. Trimming stripped 4 bases from V and 4 bases from J, with 8 bases between. The CDR3 coding sequence is TGTGCCAGCAGCCGGGTAGGCACCGGGGAGCTGTTTTTT. Translating gives CASSRVGTGELFF.

J is TRBJ2-7 and V is TRBV4-1, with 7 bases matching TRBD1. There are 16 residues in the CDR3. V lost 0 bases to trimming and J lost 2 bases; unmatched junction nucleotides: 7. Germline values: CDR1 MGHRA, CDR2 YSYEKL. CDR3 nucleotide sequence: TGCGCCAGCAGCCAAGATCTGCGACAGGGCGCCTACGAGCAGTACTTC. Its translation is CASSQDLRQGAYEQYF.

The J gene is TRBJ2-7, the V gene TRBV11-2; 10 bases agree with TRBD2. The junction had 7 bases not matched to a gene; V was cut back by 4 bases and J by 4 bases. The CDR3 has 15 amino acids. CDR1 SGHAT and CDR2 FQNNGV come from the germline V gene. DNA of the CDR3: TGTGCCAGCAGCTCCTCTAGCGGGAGCGGATACGAGCAGTACTTC. Encoded protein: CASSSSSGSGYEQYF.